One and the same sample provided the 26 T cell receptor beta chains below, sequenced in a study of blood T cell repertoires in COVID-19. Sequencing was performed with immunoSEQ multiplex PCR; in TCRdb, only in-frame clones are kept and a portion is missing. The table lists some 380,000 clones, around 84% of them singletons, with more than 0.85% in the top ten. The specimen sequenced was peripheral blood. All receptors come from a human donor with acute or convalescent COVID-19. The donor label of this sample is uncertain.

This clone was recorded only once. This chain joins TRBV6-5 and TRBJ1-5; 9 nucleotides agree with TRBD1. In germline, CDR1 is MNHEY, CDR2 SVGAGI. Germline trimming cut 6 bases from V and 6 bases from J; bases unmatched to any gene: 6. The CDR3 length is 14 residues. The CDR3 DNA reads TGTGCCAGCAGCAAACAGGGGGCTAGTCAGCCCCAGCATTTT. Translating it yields CASSKQGASQPQHF.

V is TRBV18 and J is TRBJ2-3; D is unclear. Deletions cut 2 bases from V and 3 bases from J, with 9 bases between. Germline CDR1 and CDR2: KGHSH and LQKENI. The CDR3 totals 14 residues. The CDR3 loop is CASSPGARTDTQYF. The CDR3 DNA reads TGTGCCAGCTCACCAGGAGCAAGGACAGATACGCAGTATTTT.

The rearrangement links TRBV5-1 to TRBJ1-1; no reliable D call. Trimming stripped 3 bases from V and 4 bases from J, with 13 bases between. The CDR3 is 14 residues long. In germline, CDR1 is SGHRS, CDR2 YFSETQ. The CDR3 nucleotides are TGCGCCAGCAGCTCCCGTTCTGCGGGCACTGAAGCTTTCTTT. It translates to CASSSRSAGTEAFF.

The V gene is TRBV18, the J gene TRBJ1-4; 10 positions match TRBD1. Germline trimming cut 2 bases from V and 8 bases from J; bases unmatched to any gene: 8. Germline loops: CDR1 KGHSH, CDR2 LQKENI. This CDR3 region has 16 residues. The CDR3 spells CASSPSGTGEDEKLFF. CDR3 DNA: TGTGCCAGCTCACCATCCGGGACAGGGGAGGACGAAAAACTGTTTTTT. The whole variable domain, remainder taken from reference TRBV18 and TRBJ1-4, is NAGVMQNPRHLVRRRGQEARLRCSPMKGHSHVYWYRQLPEEGLKFMVYLQKENIIDESGMPKERFSAEFPKEGPSILRIQQVVRGDSAAYFCASSPSGTGEDEKLFFGSGTQLSVL.

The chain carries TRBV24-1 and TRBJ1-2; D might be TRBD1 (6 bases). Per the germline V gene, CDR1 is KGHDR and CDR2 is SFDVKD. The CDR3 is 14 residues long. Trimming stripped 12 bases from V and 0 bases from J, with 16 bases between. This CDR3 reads CAVQGGRANYGYTF. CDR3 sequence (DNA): TGTGCCGTACAGGGCGGGAGAGCTAACTATGGCTACACCTTC.

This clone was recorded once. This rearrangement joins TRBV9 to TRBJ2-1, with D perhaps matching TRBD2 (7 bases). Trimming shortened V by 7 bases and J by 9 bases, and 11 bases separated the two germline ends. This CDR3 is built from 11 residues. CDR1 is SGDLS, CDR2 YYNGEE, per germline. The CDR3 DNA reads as TGTGCCAGCTCCGGGGGGCTTGAGCAGTTCTTC. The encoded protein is CASSGGLEQFF. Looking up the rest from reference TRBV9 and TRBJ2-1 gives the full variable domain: DSGVTQTPKHLITATGQRVTLRCSPRSGDLSVYWYQQSLDQGLQFLIQYYNGEERAKGNILERFSAQQFPDLHSELNLSSLELGDSALYFCASSGGLEQFFGPGTRLTVL.

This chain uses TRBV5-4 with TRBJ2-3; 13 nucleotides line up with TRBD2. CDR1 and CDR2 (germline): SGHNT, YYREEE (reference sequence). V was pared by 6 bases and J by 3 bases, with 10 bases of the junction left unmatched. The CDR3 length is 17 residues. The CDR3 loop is CASTMTSGGLGTDTQYF. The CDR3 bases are TGTGCCAGCACCATGACTAGCGGGGGGCTCGGGACAGATACGCAGTATTTT.

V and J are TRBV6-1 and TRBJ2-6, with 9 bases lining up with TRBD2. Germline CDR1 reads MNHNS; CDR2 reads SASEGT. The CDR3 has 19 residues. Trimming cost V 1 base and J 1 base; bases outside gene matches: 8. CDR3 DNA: TGTGCCAGCAGTGAAGTAATTAGCGGGAGAAGGTCTGGGGCCAACGTCCTGACTTTC. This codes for CASSEVISGRRSGANVLTF.

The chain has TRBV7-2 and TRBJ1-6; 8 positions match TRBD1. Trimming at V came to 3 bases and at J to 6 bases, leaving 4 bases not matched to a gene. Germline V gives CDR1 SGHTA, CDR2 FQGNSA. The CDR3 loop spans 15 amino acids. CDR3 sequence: CASSFRQGRNSPLHF. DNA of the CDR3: TGTGCCAGCAGCTTCCGACAGGGGCGTAATTCACCCCTCCACTTT. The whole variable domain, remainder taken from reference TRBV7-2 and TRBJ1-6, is GAGVSQSPSNKVTEKGKDVELRCDPISGHTALYWYRQSLGQGLEFLIYFQGNSAPDKSGLPSDRFSAERTGGSVSTLTIQRTQQEDSAVYLCASSFRQGRNSPLHFGNGTRLTVT.

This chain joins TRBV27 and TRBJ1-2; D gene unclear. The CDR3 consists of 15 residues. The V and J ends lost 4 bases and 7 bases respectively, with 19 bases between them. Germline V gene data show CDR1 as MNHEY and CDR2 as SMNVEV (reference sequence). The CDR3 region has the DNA TGTGCCAGCAGTTCACATAACCCCCGGGCGGGTGGCTACACCTTC. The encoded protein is CASSSHNPRAGGYTF.

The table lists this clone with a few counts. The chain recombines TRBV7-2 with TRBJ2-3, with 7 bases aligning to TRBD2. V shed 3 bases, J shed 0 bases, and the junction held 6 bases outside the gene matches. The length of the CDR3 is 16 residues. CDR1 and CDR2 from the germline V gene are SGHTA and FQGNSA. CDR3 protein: CASSLLGLPSTDTQYF. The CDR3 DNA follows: TGTGCCAGCAGCTTGTTGGGACTACCCAGCACAGATACGCAGTATTTT. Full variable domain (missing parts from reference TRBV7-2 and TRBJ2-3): GAGVSQSPSNKVTEKGKDVELRCDPISGHTALYWYRQSLGQGLEFLIYFQGNSAPDKSGLPSDRFSAERTGGSVSTLTIQRTQQEDSAVYLCASSLLGLPSTDTQYFGPGTRLTVL.

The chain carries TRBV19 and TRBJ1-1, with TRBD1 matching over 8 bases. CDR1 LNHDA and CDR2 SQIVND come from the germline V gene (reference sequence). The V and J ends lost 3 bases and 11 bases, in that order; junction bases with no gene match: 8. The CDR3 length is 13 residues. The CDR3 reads CASSIENRGRAFF. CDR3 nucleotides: TGTGCCAGTAGTATCGAGAACAGGGGGAGGGCTTTCTTT.

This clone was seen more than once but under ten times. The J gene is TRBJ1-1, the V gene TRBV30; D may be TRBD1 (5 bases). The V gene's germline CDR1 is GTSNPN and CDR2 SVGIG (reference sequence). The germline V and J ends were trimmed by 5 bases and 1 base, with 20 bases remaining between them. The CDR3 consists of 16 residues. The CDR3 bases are TGTGCCTGGGGCCAGGGCCTTGGAAACGGGAACACTGAAGCTTTCTTT. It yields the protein CAWGQGLGNGNTEAFF.

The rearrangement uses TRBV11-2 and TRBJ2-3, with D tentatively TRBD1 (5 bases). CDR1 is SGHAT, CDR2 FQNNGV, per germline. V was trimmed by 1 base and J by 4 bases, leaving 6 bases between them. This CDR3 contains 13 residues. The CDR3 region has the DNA TGTGCCAGCAGCTTAGGGGGCCCAGATACGCAGTATTTT. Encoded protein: CASSLGGPDTQYF.

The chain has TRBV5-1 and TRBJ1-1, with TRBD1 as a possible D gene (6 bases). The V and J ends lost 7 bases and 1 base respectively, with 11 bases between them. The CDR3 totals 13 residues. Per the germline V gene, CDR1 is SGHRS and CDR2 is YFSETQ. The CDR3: CASAGQPNTEAFF. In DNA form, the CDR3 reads TGCGCCAGCGCAGGACAGCCGAACACTGAAGCTTTCTTT.

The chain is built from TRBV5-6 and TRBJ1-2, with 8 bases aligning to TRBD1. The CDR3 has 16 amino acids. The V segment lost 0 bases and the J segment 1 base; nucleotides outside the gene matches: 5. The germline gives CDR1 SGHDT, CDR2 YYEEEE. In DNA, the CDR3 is TGTGCCAGCAGCTTGGACCAGGGGGCGGTTAACTATGGCTACACCTTC. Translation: CASSLDQGAVNYGYTF.

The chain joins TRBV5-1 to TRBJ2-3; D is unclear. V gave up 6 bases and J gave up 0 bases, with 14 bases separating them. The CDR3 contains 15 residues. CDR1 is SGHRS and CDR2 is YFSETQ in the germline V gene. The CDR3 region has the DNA TGCGCCAGCACCGACTCCCGAGGCAGCACAGATACGCAGTATTTT. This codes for CASTDSRGSTDTQYF.

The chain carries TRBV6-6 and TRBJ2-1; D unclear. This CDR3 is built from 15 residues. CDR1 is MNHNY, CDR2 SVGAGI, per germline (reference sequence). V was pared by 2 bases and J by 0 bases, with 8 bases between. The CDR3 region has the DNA TGTGCCAGCAGTTACATCCTCAGCTCCTACAATGAGCAGTTCTTC. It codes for CASSYILSSYNEQFF.

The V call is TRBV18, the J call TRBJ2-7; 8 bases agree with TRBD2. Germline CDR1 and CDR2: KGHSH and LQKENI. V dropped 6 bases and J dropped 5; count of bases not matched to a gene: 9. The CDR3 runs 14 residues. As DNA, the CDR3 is TGTGCCAGCTCCCGGACTAGCCTCCGGGACGAGCAGTACTTC. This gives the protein CASSRTSLRDEQYF.

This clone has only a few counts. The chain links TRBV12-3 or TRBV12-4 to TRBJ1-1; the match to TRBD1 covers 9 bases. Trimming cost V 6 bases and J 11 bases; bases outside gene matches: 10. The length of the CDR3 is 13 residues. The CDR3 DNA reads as TGTGCCAGCAGCGGGACAGGGATCGCTCGGGCTTTCTTT. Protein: CASSGTGIARAFF.

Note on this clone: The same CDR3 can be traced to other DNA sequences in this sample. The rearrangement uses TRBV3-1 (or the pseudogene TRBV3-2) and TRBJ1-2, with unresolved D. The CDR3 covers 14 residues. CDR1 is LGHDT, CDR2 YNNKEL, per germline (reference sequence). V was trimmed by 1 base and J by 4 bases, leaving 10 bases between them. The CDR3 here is CASSQARAGYGYTF. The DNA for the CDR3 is TGTGCCAGCAGCCAAGCGCGGGCGGGCTATGGCTACACCTTC.

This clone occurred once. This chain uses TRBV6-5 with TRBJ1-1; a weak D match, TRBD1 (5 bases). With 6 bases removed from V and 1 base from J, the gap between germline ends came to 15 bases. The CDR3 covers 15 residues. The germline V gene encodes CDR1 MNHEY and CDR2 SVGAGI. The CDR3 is CASSPMSTANTEAFF. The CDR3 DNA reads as TGTGCCAGCAGCCCGATGTCGACAGCGAACACTGAAGCTTTCTTT.

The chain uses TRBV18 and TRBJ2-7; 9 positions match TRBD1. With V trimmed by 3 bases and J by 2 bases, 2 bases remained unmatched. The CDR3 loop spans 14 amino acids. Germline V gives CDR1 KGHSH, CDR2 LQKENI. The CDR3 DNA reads TGTGCCAGCTCACCTGACAGGGGGACCTACGAGCAGTACTTC. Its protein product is CASSPDRGTYEQYF.

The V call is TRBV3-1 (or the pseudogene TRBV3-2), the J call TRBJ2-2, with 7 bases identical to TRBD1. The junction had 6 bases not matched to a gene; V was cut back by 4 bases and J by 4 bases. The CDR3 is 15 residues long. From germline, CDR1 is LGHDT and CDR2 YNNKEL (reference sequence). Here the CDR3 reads CASSRTGAATGELFF. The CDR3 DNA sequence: TGTGCCAGCAGCCGGACAGGAGCGGCCACCGGGGAGCTGTTTTTT.

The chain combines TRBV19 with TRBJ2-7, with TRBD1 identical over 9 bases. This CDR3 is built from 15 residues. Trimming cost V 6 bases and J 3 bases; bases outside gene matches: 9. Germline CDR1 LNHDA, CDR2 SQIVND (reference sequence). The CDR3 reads CASRMGQGSYYEQYF. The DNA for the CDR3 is TGTGCCAGTAGAATGGGACAGGGTAGTTACTACGAGCAGTACTTC.

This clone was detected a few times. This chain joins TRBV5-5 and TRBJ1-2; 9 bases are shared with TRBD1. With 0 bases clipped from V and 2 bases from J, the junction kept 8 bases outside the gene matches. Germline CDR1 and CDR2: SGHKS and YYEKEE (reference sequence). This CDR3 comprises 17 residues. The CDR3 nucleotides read TGTGCCAGCAGCTTGGGGGGACAGGGTGTTATCAACTATGGCTACACCTTC. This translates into CASSLGGQGVINYGYTF.